The present T cell receptor beta chain was sequenced within a study of blood T cell repertoires in COVID-19. In the original analysis: Estimation of nucleated cell counts was performed using reference gene primer amplification. Repertoires were generated with immunoSEQ multiplex PCR, while TCRdb's copy carries only in-frame clones and drops some. V, J and clone size reflect that table, while D and trimming were determined from the DNA. The sample carries 150,000 to 200,000 clones, 85% to 90% recorded once. CDR1 and CDR2 from the germline V gene are LGHNA and YSLEER. This CDR3 is built from 15 residues. The V end was cut by 0 bases, the J end by 2 bases, with 9 bases between.

This clonotype originated in a human donor in a cohort sampled during active COVID-19. The rearrangement uses TRBV4-3 and TRBJ2-3, with a weak D call TRBD1 (5 bases). Source material: peripheral blood. CDR3 region: CASSQDYRNTDTQYF. CDR3 nucleotides: TGCGCCAGCAGCCAAGATTACAGGAACACAGATACGCAGTATTTT.